This TCR beta chain was identified in a study of regulatory T cells in long-lasting Graves disease (TCRdb year 2021). Background for the entire study: Antithyroid drugs had been taken for less than 3 months by newly diagnosed Graves' disease patients. Patients with persistent Graves' disease were compared with patients with newly diagnosed Graves' disease using TCR sequencing and RNA sequencing of peripheral blood. The study took place in China and was registered as a clinical trial. A total of 35 or so samples underwent TCR sequencing: 13 from persistent and around 20 from newly diagnosed Graves' disease patients.

At least ten counts were recorded for this clonotype. Its antigen specificity is not known. No base quality information exists; no much larger clone differs at one position. The germline V gene provides CDR1 MNHNS and CDR2 SASEGT. V is pruned by 4 bases and J by 1 base, leaving 14 bases of the junction without a gene match. Counted from cysteine to phenylalanine, this CDR3 has 18 amino acids. Just CDR3 DNA is preserved here, 54 bases in frame from base 1. The paper as a whole reports these results and caveats: The small sample size was acknowledged by the authors as a limitation that may reduce accuracy. Only peripheral blood was studied, because thyroid tissue, the primary lesion, was inaccessible. Only the TCR beta chain was sequenced and analyzed. Patients with persistent disease shared more public clonotypes (about 3,000) than newly diagnosed patients did (more than 900). Persistent disease showed preferential use of TRBV28, TRBJ1-2 and TRBJ2-5, whereas newly diagnosed disease favored TRBV20-1 and TRBJ2-1. Compared with newly diagnosed patients, patients with persistent Graves' disease had lower TCR Shannon entropy and fewer highly expanded clones, which suggests clonal expansion.

Library preparation was by multiplex PCR. TCRdb names Illumina HiSeq 4000 as the instrument used. To build TCR beta libraries, CDR3 regions were amplified by Arm-PCR using iRepertoire HTBI primers. Before sequencing, the PCR products underwent gel purification. The original methods were these. A total of 62 TRBV and some 15 TRBJ segments were identified across samples and were used for gene usage analysis of CDR3 amino acid clonotypes. COPE and FqMerger were used to merge filtered high-quality paired reads into contigs. BLAST was used to align contigs to the IMGT TRBV, TRBD and TRBJ reference genes, and CDR3 was defined following IMGT. Any clonotype with a frequency above 0.1% was classified as a highly expanded clone. Shannon entropy was used to measure repertoire diversity, and the Gini coefficient was used to measure V-J evenness. A clonotype found in more than one individual was treated as public. Using fastp at Q25 and MiXCR, TCRdb reprocessed the public reads and kept productive beta chains. Here each entry gathers all rows of one CDR3 protein and keeps the most common genes and DNA. In this record, the V and J calls reflect TCRdb's handling and not the investigators' own analysis. Recorded for this sample are around 250,000 distinct CDR3 sequences; more than 15% of them occurred a single time. Of the sample, 13% to 15% is held by the ten largest clones.

Per the publication, the time point label means: newly diagnosed GD, antithyroid drugs for less than 3 months. For both TCR sequencing and RNA sequencing, RNA was extracted from PBMCs in TRIzol. Graves' disease was diagnosed according to American Thyroid Association guidelines. Recruitment of patients was carried out at an endocrinology department in Xi'an, China. Each patient gave approximately 9 milliliters of peripheral blood, collected in an EDTA anticoagulant tube. Ficoll Paque Plus density gradient separation was used to isolate PBMCs, and no further T cell sorting was done. RNA quality was checked with an Agilent 2100 Bioanalyzer and agarose gel, and concentration with a NanoDrop 2000. These data were also filed under a second study, of T cells in Graves' hyperthyroidism and ophthalmopathy. Looking at the second paper: A patient counted as having stable Graves' hyperthyroidism if no progression to ophthalmopathy occurred over 18 months of follow-up. Hyperthyroidism patients were aged 18 to 65 years and newly diagnosed, with disease duration of less than 2 months. Any patient with an uncontrolled infection, another autoimmune disease, pregnancy or lactation was excluded. Diagnoses were based on clinical symptoms, serum thyroxine and TRAb, thyroid ultrasound and orbital computed tomography. The first round of RT-PCR for the TCR CDR3 was performed with the HTBI primer set and the Qiagen OneStep RT-PCR kit. Most expanded thyroid clonotypes (frequency above 0.001) were also found in blood, which suggests that blood repertoires may mirror thyroid immune responses. Ophthalmopathy was separated from stable hyperthyroidism by a 13 V-J signature model, with approximately 89% sensitivity and around 81% specificity obtained in cross-validation and 80%/75% obtained in testing. In validation, the model predicted progression to ophthalmopathy a median of around six months before onset, with over 55% sensitivity and roughly 77% specificity. TCR V-J signatures able to tell the groups apart were searched for in a discovery cohort of some 100 patients, of whom approximately 40 had Graves' ophthalmopathy and roughly 57 had stable Graves' hyperthyroidism. An independent validation cohort of around 20 hyperthyroidism patients and 17 patients who later progressed to ophthalmopathy tested prospective prediction of ophthalmopathy. For training and testing, the approximately 97 patients in the discovery cohort were randomly divided in a 7:3 ratio. In addition, the study compared T-cell repertoires in thyroid tissue and in blood from five or six Graves' hyperthyroidism patients. Once sampling was done, hyperthyroidism patients were given methimazole at a starting dose of 30 mg daily, whereas ophthalmopathy patients were given high-dose intravenous methylprednisolone. The libraries were constructed in a second round of multiplex PCR and then size-selected and purified. Sequencing of the libraries was done on an Illumina HiSeq2000 using paired-end 100 bp reads. Raw data were processed with SOAPnuke, discarding reads with adapters, uncalled bases, mean Phred below 15, or no exact constant-primer or identifier match. COPE v1.2.5 was used to merge the high-quality paired reads, and each unique nucleotide sequence was defined as a clonotype. MiTCR v1.1 was used to align clonotypes to the IMGT TRBV, TRBD and TRBJ reference segments. The analysis was restricted to V-J combinations with a frequency above 0.0001, which together covered about 99% of the repertoires. The TCS score was defined as F50 (clonal expansion) divided by E x V (chaos), with BLOSUM62-based TCRdist calculated between CDR3 peptides within each V-J. Welch's t-statistics and random forest reduced roughly 500 V-J features to fewer than 15, which were used in a naive Bayes classifier (R e1071). Sample size was not statistically predetermined, and blinding of investigators to group allocation was not performed. According to the paper, TCR Vbeta CDR3 sequencing was carried out on 120 to 150 peripheral blood samples, which came from 40 to 45 ophthalmopathy, 70 to 80 hyperthyroidism and about 17 progressor patients.

Sequences were derived from peripheral blood mononuclear cells (PBMCs), sampled at new diagnosis, from a patient treated with antithyroid drugs. The sequence is built from TRBV6-1 and TRBJ2-3, with TRBD1 matching 7 junction bases. The clonotype was recovered from a woman aged 25 to 45 with Graves disease. Donor details come from another sample of the same person, matched by shared clones. The DNA is as follows: TGTGCCAGCAGTGCCGACAGGGTTTGCGATGGCTGCACAGATACGCAGTATTTT. This translates into CASSADRVCDGCTDTQYF.